The clone carrying this T cell receptor beta chain appeared a few times. Those who donated were healthy HIV-negative adults, with no recent acute infections or vaccinations reported. Germline V lookup: CDR1 SGHRS, CDR2 YFSETQ. CDR3 size: 17 residues. The V end lost 4 bases, the J end lost 0 bases, and 16 bases lay between the germline ends. These data belong to a study of shared clonotypes between healthy human individuals. Sequencing was performed with immunoSEQ multiplex PCR; in TCRdb, only in-frame clones are kept and a portion is missing. The data show around 980,000 clones, with approximately 78% seen just once and under 0.8% held by the top ten.

What was sequenced was memory CD4+ T cells from PBMCs. Indicated subset: CD45RA-negative fraction. The chain combines TRBV5-1 with TRBJ2-2; possibly TRBD1 or TRBD2 for D (6 bases each). This TCR was recovered from a man aged 18 to 30 in good health. Some clones in this sample may be carry-over from other donors' samples. The CDR3 bases are TGCGCCAGCAGCCCCCTGGGGGGCAGGGCGAACACCGGGGAGCTGTTTTTT. Translated, it gives CASSPLGGRANTGELFF.